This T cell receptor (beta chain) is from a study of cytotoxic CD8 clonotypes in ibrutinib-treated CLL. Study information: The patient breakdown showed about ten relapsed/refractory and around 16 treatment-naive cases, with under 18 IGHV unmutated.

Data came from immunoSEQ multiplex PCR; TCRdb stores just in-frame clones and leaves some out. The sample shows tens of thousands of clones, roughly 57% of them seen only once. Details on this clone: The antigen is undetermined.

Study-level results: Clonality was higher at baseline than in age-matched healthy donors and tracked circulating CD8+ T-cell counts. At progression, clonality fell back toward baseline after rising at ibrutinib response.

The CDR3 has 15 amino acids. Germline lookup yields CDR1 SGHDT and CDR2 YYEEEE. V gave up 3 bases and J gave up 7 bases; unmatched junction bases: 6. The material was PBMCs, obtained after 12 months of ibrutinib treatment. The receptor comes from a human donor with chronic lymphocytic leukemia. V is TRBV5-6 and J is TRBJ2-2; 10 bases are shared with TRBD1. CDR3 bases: TGTGCCAGCAGCTCCGGGACAGGGGATTTCGGGGAGCTGTTTTTT. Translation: CASSSGTGDFGELFF. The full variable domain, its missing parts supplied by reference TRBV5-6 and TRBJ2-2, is DAGVTQSPTHLIKTRGQQVTLRCSPKSGHDTVSWYQQALGQGPQFIFQYYEEEERQRGNFPDRFSGHQFPNYSSELNVNALLLGDSALYLCASSSGTGDFGELFFGEGSRLTVL.